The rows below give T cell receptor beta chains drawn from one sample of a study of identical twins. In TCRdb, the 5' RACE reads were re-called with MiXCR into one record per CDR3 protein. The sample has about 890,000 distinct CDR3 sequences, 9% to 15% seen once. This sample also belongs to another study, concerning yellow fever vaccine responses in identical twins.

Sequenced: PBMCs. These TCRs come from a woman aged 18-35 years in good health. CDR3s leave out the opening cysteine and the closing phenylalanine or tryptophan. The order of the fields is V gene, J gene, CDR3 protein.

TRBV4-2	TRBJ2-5	ASSQEVRVAETQY
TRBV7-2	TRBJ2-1	ASSSTHRGSNEQF
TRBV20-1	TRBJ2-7	SARSPQGLGGYEQY
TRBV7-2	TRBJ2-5	ASSDAEETQY
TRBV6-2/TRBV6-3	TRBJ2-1	ASSWASGYNEQF
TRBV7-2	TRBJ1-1	ASSQGRADEAF
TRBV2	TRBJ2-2	ASSGDSLNTGELF
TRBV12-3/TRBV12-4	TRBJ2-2	ASRGLAGEGGELF
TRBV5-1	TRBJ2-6	ASSSRTAGANVLT
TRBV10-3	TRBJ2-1	AISESGGPNEQF
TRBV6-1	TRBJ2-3	ASRPSRDRGPDTQY
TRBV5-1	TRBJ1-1	ASSSLGQGARTEAF
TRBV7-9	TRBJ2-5	ASSLPAGYGTQY
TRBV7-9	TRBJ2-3	ASSSGTSKDTQY
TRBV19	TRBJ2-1	ASSDPTGTRYNEQF
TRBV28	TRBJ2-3	ASTFGGRGLRASTDTQY
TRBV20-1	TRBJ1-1	SVGQTGVGTEAF
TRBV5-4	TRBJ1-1	ASSLGTSGINTEAF
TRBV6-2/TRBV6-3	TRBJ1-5	ASSYPRGGYQPQH
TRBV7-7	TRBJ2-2	ASTSRLADDTGELF
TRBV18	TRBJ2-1	ASSPALAGGTYNEQF
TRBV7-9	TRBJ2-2	ASTFGRNTGELF
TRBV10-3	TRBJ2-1	AIRDSSREQF
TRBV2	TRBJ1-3	ASRAPVSGNTIY
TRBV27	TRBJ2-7	ASSPNREVWRGRRAYEQY
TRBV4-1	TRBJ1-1	ASSQEGIGVRTEAF
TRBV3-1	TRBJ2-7	ASSQEDSGSYEQY
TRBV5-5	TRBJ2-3	ASGPGLGSTDTQY
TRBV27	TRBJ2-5	ASSLLGEETQY
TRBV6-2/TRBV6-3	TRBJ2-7	ASKKGQNYEQY
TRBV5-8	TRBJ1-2	ASSVDRGYGYT
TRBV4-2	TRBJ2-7	ASSQDSGAPYEQY
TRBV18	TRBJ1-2	ASSSPQQSNYGYT
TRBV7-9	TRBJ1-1	ASSPQGQINTEAF
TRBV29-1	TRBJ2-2	SVGQGPAGELF
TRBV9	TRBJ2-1	ASSGRPGIASHYNEQF
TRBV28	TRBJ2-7	ASRLGGASYEQY
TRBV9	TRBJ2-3	ASSVGPWSTDTQY
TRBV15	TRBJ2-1	ATSRDPGTYNEQF
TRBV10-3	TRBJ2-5	AIKRGEGQETQY
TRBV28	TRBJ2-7	ASSSRLAGGWDEQY
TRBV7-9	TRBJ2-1	ASSFGTSGTSRNEQF
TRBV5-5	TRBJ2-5	ASSKEGAPRETQY
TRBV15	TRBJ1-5	ATSTAGGSQPQH
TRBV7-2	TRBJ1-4	ASSFTPGVREKLF
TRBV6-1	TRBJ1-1	ASSADPDRVNTEAF
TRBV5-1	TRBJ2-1	ASSFRSGSYNEQF
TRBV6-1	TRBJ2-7	ASSELPGVEQY